The 8 T cell receptor beta chains given below trace back to one sample, sequenced in a study of blood T cells in healthy people across ages. Then a second PCR, running roughly 6 to 11 cycles, was carried out with a sample-barcoded 5' primer and a J-beta primer mix. TCRdb fed the 5' RACE reads into MiXCR, producing one record per CDR3 protein. Of approximately 800,000 distinct CDR3 sequences listed, 56% were seen once; the top ten hold 20% to 30%. Sample: blood. These receptors were taken from a man aged 40-50 years in good health.

The rearrangement links TRBV20-1 to TRBJ2-7; the D is unclear. V shed 6 bases and J shed 0 bases, with 9 bases lying between them. The CDR3 runs 12 residues. The germline CDR1 and CDR2 sequences are DFQATT and SNEGSKA (reference sequence). The CDR3 is CSARKLSYEQYF. CDR3 DNA: TGCAGTGCCAGGAAGCTCTCCTACGAGCAGTACTTC.

This clonotype has more than one count but fewer than ten. In nucleotides, the CDR3 is TGTGCCAGCAGTAGGAGGTCCCACACTGAAGCTTTCTTT. Translated, it gives CASSRRSHTEAFF. This rearrangement joins TRBV12-3 or TRBV12-4 to TRBJ1-1; no clear D. CDR3 length equals 13 residues. V was clipped by 5 bases and J by 3 bases, with 10 bases between them.

This clonotype was seen only a few times. This chain uses TRBV5-1 with TRBJ2-3; 9 bases are a match to TRBD2. J gave up 6 bases and V 3 bases, and 8 bases lay outside the gene matches. Per germline, CDR1 SGHRS and CDR2 YFSETQ. CDR3 length equals 15 residues. The CDR3 DNA is TGCGCCAGCAGCTACTCCGGGACTAGCTCCGATACGCAGTATTTT. As protein: CASSYSGTSSDTQYF.

V and J are TRBV12-3 or TRBV12-4 and TRBJ2-2; D possibly matches TRBD1 or TRBD2 (6 bases each). Trimming cost V 5 bases and J 4 bases, with 17 bases left between them. CDR3 length: 16 residues. CDR3 sequence (DNA): TGTGCCAGCAGTCCCTGGACAGCCGGGAGCACCGGGGAGCTGTTTTTT. It encodes CASSPWTAGSTGELFF.

The chain employs TRBV11-2 and TRBJ2-3; 8 bases match TRBD1. After removal of 6 bases from V and 1 base from J, the junction contained 9 bases not matched to a gene. This CDR3 contains 16 residues. Per germline, CDR1 SGHAT and CDR2 FQNNGV. CDR3 nucleotide sequence: TGTGCCAGCAGATCTGGACAGGGTCAGGGCACAGATACGCAGTATTTT. Its translation: CASRSGQGQGTDTQYF.

V usage is TRBV28 and J usage is TRBJ2-1; TRBD2 agrees at 10 bases. CDR3 length equals 16 residues. Germline lookup yields CDR1 MDHEN and CDR2 SYDVKM. V lost 6 bases to trimming and J lost 12 bases; unmatched junction nucleotides: 17. The CDR3 loop reads CASSTNVPVAGGRQFF. The CDR3 DNA reads TGTGCCAGCAGCACAAACGTTCCGGTAGCGGGAGGACGGCAGTTCTTC.

The gene calls are TRBV3-1 and TRBJ2-7, with 9 bases that match TRBD2. J lost 3 bases, V lost 8 bases, and 14 bases had no gene match. The CDR3 runs 16 residues. The germline gives CDR1 LGHDT, CDR2 YNNKEL (reference sequence). The CDR3 DNA sequence: TGTGCCAGCCTCGGCGGAGGTAGCGGGGGAAGCTACGAGCAGTACTTC. Translation: CASLGGGSGGSYEQYF.

This chain joins TRBV12-3 or TRBV12-4 and TRBJ2-1; D unclear. The CDR3 is 13 amino acids. Between the trimmed V and J ends, which lost 1 base and 10 bases, there was a span of 11 bases. The CDR3 DNA sequence: TGTGCCAGCAGTTTAGGACTTGAGAGGGAGCAGTTCTTC. Translating it yields CASSLGLEREQFF.